The clone carrying this T cell receptor (beta chain) came up once. The sample belongs to a study of blood T cell repertoires in COVID-19. Study information: The study drew acute and convalescent COVID-19 samples from the United States, Italy and Spain.

Seattle enrolled patients during active infection and tracked them longitudinally. As handled by the study authors: Amplifying reference gene primers gave estimates of nucleated cell counts. Method: immunoSEQ multiplex PCR; TCRdb's copy keeps in-frame clones and lacks some. V and J calls and clone size are copied from that table; D and trimming were computed from the DNA. The sample lists 85,000 to 120,000 clones, around 90% occurring once. This CDR3 spans 16 amino acids. Germline trimming cut 6 bases from V and 4 bases from J; bases unmatched to any gene: 9. Per germline, CDR1 MNHEY and CDR2 SMNVEV (reference sequence).

The receptor's source is a woman aged 45-65 years with COVID-19, enrolled during active disease. Sequenced input: peripheral blood. The genes are TRBV27 and TRBJ2-3; 11 positions match TRBD2. The CDR3 region is CASRTYSGGASDTQYF. The CDR3 coding sequence is TGTGCCAGCAGAACTTATAGCGGGGGGGCGTCAGATACGCAGTATTTT.